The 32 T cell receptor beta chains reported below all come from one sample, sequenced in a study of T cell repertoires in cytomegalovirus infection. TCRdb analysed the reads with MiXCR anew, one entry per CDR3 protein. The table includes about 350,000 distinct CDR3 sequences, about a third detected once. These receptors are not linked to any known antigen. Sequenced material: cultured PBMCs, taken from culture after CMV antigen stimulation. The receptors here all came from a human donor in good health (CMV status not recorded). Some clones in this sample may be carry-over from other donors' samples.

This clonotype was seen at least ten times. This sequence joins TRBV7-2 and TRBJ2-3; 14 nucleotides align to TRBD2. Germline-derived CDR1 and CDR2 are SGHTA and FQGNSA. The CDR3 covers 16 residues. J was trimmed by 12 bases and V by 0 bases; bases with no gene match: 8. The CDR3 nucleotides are TGTGCCAGCAGCTTAGCGTTGACTAGCGGGAGGGCCCACCAGTATTTT. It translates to CASSLALTSGRAHQYF.

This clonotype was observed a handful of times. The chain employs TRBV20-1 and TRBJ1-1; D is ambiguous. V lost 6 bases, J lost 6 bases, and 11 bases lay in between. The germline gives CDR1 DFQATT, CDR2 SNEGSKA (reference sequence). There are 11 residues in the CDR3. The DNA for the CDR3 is TGCAGTGCCCCCGTTCTTCCTGAAGCTTTCTTT. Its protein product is CSAPVLPEAFF.

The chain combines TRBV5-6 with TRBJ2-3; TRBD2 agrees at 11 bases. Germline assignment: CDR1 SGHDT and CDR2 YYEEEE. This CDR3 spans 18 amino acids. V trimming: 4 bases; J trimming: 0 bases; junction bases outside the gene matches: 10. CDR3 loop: CASSKTSGSGTSTDTQYF. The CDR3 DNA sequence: TGTGCCAGCAGCAAAACTAGCGGGAGTGGGACTAGCACAGATACGCAGTATTTT.

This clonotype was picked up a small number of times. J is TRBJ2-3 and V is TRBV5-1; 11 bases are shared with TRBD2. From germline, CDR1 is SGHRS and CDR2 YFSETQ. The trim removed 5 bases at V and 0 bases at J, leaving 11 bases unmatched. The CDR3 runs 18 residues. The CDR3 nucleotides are TGCGCCAGCAGTTCCCTAGCGGGAGGCTACGCTAGCACAGATACGCAGTATTTT. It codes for CASSSLAGGYASTDTQYF.

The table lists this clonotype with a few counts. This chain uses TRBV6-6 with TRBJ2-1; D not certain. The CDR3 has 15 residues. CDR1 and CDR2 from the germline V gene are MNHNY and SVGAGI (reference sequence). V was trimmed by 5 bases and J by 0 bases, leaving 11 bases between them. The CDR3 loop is CASSELISSYNEQFF. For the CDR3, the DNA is TGTGCCAGCAGTGAGCTAATAAGCTCCTACAATGAGCAGTTCTTC.

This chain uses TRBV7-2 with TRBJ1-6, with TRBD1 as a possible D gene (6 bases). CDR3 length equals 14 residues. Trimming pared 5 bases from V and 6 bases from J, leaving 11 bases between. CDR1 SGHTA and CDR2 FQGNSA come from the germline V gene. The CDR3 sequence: CASSEQGANSPLHF. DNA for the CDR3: TGTGCCAGCAGCGAACAGGGAGCTAATTCACCCCTCCACTTT.

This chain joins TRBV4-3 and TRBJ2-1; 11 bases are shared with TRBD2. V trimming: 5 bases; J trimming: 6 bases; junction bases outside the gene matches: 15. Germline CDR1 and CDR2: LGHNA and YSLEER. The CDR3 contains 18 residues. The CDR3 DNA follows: TGCGCCAGCAGCAAAAGTCCGACTAGCGGGACTACCTTCAATGAGCAGTTCTTC. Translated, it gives CASSKSPTSGTTFNEQFF.

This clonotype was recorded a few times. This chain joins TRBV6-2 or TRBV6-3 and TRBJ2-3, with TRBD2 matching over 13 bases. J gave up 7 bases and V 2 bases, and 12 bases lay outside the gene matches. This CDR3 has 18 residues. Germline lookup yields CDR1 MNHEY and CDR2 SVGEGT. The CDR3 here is CASSYPPGLAGERNTQYF. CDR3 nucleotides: TGTGCCAGCAGTTACCCTCCTGGACTAGCGGGAGAGCGGAATACGCAGTATTTT.

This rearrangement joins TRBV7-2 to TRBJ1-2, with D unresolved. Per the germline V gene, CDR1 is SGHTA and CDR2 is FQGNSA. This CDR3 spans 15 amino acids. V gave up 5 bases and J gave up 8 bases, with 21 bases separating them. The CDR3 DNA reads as TGTGCCAGCAGCCGTGGGGATTCCCAATCTCCGGGCTACACCTTC. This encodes CASSRGDSQSPGYTF.

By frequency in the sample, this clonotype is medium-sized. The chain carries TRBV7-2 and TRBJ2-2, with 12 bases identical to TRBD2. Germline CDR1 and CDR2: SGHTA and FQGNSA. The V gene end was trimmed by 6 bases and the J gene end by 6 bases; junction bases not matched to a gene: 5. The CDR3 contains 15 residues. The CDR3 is CASRLAGGPAGELFF. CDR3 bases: TGTGCCAGCAGACTAGCGGGAGGCCCGGCCGGGGAGCTGTTTTTT.

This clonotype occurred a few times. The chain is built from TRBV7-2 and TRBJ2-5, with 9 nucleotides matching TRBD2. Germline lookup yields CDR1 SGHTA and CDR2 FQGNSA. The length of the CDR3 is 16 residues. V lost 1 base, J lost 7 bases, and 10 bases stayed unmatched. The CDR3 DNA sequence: TGTGCCAGCAGCTTAGACGGTGGGGTAGCGGGAGTGACCCAGTACTTC. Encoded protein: CASSLDGGVAGVTQYF.

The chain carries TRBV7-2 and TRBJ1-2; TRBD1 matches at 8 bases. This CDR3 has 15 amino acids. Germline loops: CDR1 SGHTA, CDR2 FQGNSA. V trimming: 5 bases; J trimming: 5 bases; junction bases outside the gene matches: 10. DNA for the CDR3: TGTGCCAGCAGCGCAAGACAGGGGCGGGGGTATGGCTACACCTTC. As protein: CASSARQGRGYGYTF. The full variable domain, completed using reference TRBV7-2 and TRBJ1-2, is GAGVSQSPSNKVTEKGKDVELRCDPISGHTALYWYRQSLGQGLEFLIYFQGNSAPDKSGLPSDRFSAERTGGSVSTLTIQRTQQEDSAVYLCASSARQGRGYGYTFGSGTRLTVV.

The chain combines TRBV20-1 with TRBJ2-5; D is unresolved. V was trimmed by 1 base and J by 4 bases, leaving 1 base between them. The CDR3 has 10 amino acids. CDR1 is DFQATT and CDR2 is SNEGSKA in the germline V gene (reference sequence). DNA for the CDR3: TGCAGTGCTAGAGTAGAGACCCAGTACTTC. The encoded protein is CSARVETQYF.

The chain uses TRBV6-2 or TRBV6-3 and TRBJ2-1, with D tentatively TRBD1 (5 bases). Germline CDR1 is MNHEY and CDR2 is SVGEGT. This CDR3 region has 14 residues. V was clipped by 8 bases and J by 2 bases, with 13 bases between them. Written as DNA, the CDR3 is TGTGCCAGCGAGTCGGACACCACCTACAATGAGCAGTTCTTC. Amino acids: CASESDTTYNEQFF.

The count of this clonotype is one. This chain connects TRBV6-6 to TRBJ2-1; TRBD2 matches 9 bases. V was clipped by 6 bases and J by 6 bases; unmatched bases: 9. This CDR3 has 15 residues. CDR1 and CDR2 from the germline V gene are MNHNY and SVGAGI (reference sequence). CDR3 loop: CASRGGLAAPNEQFF. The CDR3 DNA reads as TGTGCCAGCAGGGGGGGACTAGCAGCTCCCAATGAGCAGTTCTTC.

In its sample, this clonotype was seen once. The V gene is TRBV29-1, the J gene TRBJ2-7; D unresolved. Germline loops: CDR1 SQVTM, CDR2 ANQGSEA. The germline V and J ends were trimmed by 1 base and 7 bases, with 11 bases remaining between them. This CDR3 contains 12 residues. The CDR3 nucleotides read TGCAGCGTTGAAGTGGCCCGGCGGGAGCAGTACTTC. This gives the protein CSVEVARREQYF.

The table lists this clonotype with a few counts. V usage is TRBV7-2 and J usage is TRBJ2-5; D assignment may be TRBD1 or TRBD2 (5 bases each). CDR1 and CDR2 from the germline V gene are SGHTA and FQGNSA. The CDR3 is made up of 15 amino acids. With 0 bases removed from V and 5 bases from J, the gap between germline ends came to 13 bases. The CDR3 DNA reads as TGTGCCAGCAGCTTAGCCTGGGGGACGGGGGAGACCCAGTACTTC. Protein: CASSLAWGTGETQYF. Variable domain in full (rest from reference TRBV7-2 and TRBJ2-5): GAGVSQSPSNKVTEKGKDVELRCDPISGHTALYWYRQSLGQGLEFLIYFQGNSAPDKSGLPSDRFSAERTGGSVSTLTIQRTQQEDSAVYLCASSLAWGTGETQYFGPGTRLLVL.

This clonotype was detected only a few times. CDR3 protein: CASSTQGPTEAFF. CDR3 bases: TGTGCCAGCAGCACACAGGGCCCCACGGAAGCTTTCTTT. The rearrangement links TRBV28 to TRBJ1-1, with D possibly matching TRBD1 (6 bases). CDR1 and CDR2 (germline): MDHEN, SYDVKM. The V end lost 6 bases, the J end lost 8 bases, and 16 bases lay between the germline ends. This CDR3 is built from 13 residues.

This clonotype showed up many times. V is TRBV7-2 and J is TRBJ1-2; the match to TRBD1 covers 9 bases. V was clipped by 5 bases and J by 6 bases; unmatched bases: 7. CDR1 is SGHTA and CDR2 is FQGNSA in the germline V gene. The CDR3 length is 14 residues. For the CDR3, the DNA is TGTGCCAGCAGCAATCAACAGGGGGCGGATGGCTACACCTTC. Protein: CASSNQQGADGYTF.

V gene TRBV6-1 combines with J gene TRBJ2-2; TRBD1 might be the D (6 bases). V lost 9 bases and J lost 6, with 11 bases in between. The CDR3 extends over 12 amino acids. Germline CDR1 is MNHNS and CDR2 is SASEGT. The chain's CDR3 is CASLTGSGELFF. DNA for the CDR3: TGTGCCAGTCTGACAGGTTCCGGGGAGCTGTTTTTT.

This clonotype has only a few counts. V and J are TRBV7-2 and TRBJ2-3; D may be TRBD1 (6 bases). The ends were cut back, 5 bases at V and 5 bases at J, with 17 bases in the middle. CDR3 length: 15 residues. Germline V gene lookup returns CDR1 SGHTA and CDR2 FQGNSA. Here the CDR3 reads CASSITGSHGDTQYF. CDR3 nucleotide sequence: TGTGCCAGCAGCATAACAGGGTCGCATGGAGATACGCAGTATTTT.

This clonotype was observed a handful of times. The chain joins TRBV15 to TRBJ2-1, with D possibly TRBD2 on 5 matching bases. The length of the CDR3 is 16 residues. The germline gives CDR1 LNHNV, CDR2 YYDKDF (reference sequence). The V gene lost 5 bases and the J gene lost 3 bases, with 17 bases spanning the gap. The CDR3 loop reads CATSGEPNQVYNEQFF. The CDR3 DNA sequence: TGTGCCACCAGCGGGGAGCCTAATCAGGTCTACAATGAGCAGTTCTTC. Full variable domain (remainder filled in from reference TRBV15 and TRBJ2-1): DAMVIQNPRYQVTQFGKPVTLSCSQTLNHNVMYWYQQKSSQAPKLLFHYYDKDFNNEADTPDNFQSRRPNTSFCFLDIRSPGLGDTAMYLCATSGEPNQVYNEQFFGPGTRLTVL.

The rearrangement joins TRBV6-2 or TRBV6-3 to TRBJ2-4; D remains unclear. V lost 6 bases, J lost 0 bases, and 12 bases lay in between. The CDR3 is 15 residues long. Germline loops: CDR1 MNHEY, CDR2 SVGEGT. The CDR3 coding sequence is TGTGCCAGCAGCCCCAGTGGCGCAGCCAAAAACATTCAGTACTTC. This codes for CASSPSGAAKNIQYF.

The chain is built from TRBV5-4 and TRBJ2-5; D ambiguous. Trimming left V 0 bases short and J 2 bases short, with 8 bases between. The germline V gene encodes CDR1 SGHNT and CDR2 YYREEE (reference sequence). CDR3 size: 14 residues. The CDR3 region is CASSLVSTQETQYF. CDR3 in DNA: TGTGCCAGCAGCTTGGTTAGTACTCAAGAGACCCAGTACTTC.

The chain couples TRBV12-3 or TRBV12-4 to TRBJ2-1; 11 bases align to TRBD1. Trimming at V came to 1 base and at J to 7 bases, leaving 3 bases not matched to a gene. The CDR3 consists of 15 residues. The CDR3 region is CASSLDGTGGNEQFF. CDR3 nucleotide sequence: TGTGCCAGCAGTTTAGACGGGACAGGGGGAAATGAGCAGTTCTTC.

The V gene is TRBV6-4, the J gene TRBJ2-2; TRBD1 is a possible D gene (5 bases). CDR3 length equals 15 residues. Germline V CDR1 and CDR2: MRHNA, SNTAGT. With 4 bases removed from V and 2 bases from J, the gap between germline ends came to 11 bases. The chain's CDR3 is CASSVEQGNTGELFF. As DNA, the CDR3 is TGTGCCAGCAGTGTTGAGCAGGGCAACACCGGGGAGCTGTTTTTT.

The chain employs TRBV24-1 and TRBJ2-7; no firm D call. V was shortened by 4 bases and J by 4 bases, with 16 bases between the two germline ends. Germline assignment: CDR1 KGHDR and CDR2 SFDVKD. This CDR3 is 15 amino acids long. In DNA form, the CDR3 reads TGTGCCACCAGTGAGCTCCGGCGGAATAGATACGAGCAGTACGTC. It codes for CATSELRRNRYEQYV.

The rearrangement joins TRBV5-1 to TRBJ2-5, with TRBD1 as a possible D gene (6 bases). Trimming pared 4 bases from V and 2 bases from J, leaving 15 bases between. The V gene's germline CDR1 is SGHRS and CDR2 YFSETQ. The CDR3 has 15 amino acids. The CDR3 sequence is CASSPGQFSQETQYF. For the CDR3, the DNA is TGCGCCAGCAGCCCTGGACAGTTCTCACAAGAGACCCAGTACTTC. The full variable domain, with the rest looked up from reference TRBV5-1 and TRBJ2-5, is KAGVTQTPRYLIKTRGQQVTLSCSPISGHRSVSWYQQTPGQGLQFLFEYFSETQRNKGNFPGRFSGRQFSNSRSEMNVSTLELGDSALYLCASSPGQFSQETQYFGPGTRLLVL.

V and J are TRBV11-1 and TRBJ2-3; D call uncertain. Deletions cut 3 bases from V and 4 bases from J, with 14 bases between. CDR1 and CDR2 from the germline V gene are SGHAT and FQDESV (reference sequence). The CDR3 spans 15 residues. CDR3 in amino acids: CASSLISEVPDTQYF. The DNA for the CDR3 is TGTGCCAGCAGCTTGATCTCCGAGGTACCAGATACGCAGTATTTT.

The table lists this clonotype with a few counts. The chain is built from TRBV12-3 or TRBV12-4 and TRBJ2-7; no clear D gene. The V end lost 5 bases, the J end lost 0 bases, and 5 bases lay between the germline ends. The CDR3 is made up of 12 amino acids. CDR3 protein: CASSGGSYEQYF. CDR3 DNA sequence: TGTGCCAGCAGTGGCGGCTCCTACGAGCAGTACTTC.

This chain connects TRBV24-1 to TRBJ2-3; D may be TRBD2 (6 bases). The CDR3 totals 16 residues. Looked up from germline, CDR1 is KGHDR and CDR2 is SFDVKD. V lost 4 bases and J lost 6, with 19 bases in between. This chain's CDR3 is CATSDPTSFPSDTQYF. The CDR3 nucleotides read TGTGCCACCAGTGACCCAACTAGCTTTCCGTCGGATACGCAGTATTTT.

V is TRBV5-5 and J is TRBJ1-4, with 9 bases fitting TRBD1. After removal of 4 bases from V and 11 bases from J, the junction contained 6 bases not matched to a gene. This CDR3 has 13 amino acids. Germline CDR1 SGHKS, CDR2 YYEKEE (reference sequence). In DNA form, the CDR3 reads TGTGCCAGCAGCACACTAGGACAGGGGAAACTGTTTTTT. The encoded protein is CASSTLGQGKLFF. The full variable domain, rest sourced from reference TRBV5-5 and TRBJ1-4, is DAGVTQSPTHLIKTRGQQVTLRCSPISGHKSVSWYQQVLGQGPQFIFQYYEKEERGRGNFPDRFSARQFPNYSSELNVNALLLGDSALYLCASSTLGQGKLFFGSGTQLSVL.